One sample yielded the 15 T cell receptor beta chains listed below, sequenced in a study of tumor-infiltrating lymphocytes in primary liver carcinoma. Total RNA amounting to roughly 450 ng was the source from which TCR beta cDNA was made with a constant-region primer. It was through three nested multiplex PCR rounds of slightly modified ARM-PCR that TCR beta libraries arose. Rounds one and two of PCR, each of about 10 cycles, were primed with TRBV1-TRBV30 forward primers and a C-beta reverse primer. TCRdb redid the calling of the multiplex PCR reads with MiXCR, one entry per CDR3 protein. The sample includes approximately 300,000 distinct CDR3 sequences, about 62% of them seen just once. Researchers drew blood RNA from unsorted whole blood and extracted germline DNA as well. The sequenced sample consisted of peripheral blood. These receptor sequences come from a man between 35 and 55 years old with primary liver carcinoma and hepatitis B virus infection.

On this clonotype itself: Given the absence of the conserved phenylalanine or tryptophan at the CDR3 end, a read error is likely. Because the CDR3's place on the DNA is in doubt, the DNA is left out and the CDR3 is given as listed by TCRdb. CDR3 sequence: CSAVTSGTGTPYEQCS. The chain joins TRBV29-1 to TRBJ2-7; the D call of TRBD1 is as the table states it, not checked on the DNA. Including both end residues, the CDR3 is 16 amino acids long. Germline CDR1 reads SQVTM; CDR2 reads ANQGSEA.

About this clonotype itself: The CDR3 ends on some other residue instead of the conserved phenylalanine or tryptophan, so this is likely a read error. The chain joins TRBV11-3 to TRBJ1-6; the D gene is possibly TRBD1 (5 bases). Trimming cost V 5 bases and J 11 bases, with 13 bases left between them. This CDR3 has 13 residues. Germline V gives CDR1 SGHNT, CDR2 YENEEA. CDR3 nucleotide sequence: TGTGCCAGCAGCGACGGGACGGGACCACCCCTCCACTCT. It yields the protein CASSDGTGPPLHS.

With regard to this clonotype: This may be a read error: a much more frequent sequence differs by one nucleotide. The chain recombines TRBV6-6 with TRBJ2-5, with D tentatively TRBD2 (5 bases). The germline gives CDR1 MNHNY, CDR2 SVGAGI (reference sequence). V lost 11 bases and J 5 bases, leaving 12 bases between the germline ends. The CDR3 runs 11 residues. The CDR3 bases are TGTGCCGGCGGAGGCCCGGAGACCCAGTACTTC. Translated, it gives CAGGGPETQYF.

The chain employs TRBV5-8 and TRBJ2-2; TRBD2 aligns across 9 bases. Trimming removed 5 bases from V and 6 bases from J; junction bases left unmatched: 11. CDR3 length: 16 amino acids. The germline V gene has CDR1 SGHTS and CDR2 YDEGEE. CDR3 sequence (DNA): TGTGCCAGCAGACCCCCCATAGCGGGAGTGTCCGGGGAGCTGTTTTTT. Amino acids: CASRPPIAGVSGELFF.

A word on this clonotype: The CDR3 carries no conserved terminal phenylalanine or tryptophan, so it likely arises from a read error. The gene calls are TRBV6-5 and TRBJ2-6; D may be TRBD1 (5 bases). V lost 6 bases and J lost 2, with 17 bases in between. This CDR3 has 17 amino acids. Germline CDR1 is MNHEY and CDR2 is SVGAGI. The CDR3 loop is CASSRVLLGAGANVLTL. Here the CDR3 DNA reads TGTGCCAGCAGCCGGGTCCTCCTAGGGGCTGGGGCCAACGTCCTGACTCTC.

Regarding this clonotype: An end of the junction differs from the germline gene, which may be a read error. Written as DNA, the CDR3 is TGTTCCAGCAGTTTACTAGCGGGCGTACGCATAGATACGCAGTATTTT. The encoded protein is CSSSLLAGVRIDTQYF. The J gene is TRBJ2-3, the V gene TRBV12-3 or TRBV12-4; 9 bases line up with TRBD2. CDR3 length equals 16 residues.

Details on this clonotype: A much larger clone is a single base away; this may be a read error. Likely a read error: the CDR3 ends without its conserved phenylalanine or tryptophan. The chain has TRBV5-6 and TRBJ2-7; D is perhaps TRBD1 (5 bases). This CDR3 has 15 amino acids. Deletions cut 3 bases from V and 0 bases from J, with 13 bases between. CDR1 and CDR2 (germline): SGHDT, YYEEEE. The CDR3 DNA sequence: TGTGCCAGCAGCTGGGGCCCCACGGACTCCTACGAGCAGTACTGC. This gives the protein CASSWGPTDSYEQYC.

The table lists this clonotype with a count of one. The conserved phenylalanine or tryptophan normally closing the CDR3 is absent here, so this likely arose from a read error. The rearrangement uses TRBV11-3 and TRBJ2-2; D is uncertain. The V end was cut by 5 bases, the J end by 8 bases, with 15 bases between. The germline V gene has CDR1 SGHNT and CDR2 YENEEA. The CDR3 totals 14 residues. CDR3 sequence (DNA): TGTGCCAGCAGCATGACAAGCTTAACAGGGGAGCTGTTTCTT. Translating gives CASSMTSLTGELFL.

For this clonotype: A junction boundary mismatches the germline segment, possibly from a read error. V and J are TRBV5-1 and TRBJ1-1; tentative D call: TRBD1 (6 bases). The CDR3 runs to 13 residues. Germline V CDR1 and CDR2: SGHRS, YFSETQ. CDR3 in amino acids: CATKGGSETEALF. The CDR3 DNA reads TGCGCCACCAAGGGGGGCTCTGAGACTGAAGCTTTATTT.

This chain joins TRBV18 and TRBJ1-1; D not resolved. CDR1 is KGHSH, CDR2 LQKENI, per germline. The CDR3 sequence is 13 residues long. Trimming removed 3 bases from V and 1 base from J, with 6 bases in between. The CDR3 sequence is CASSPERNTEAFF. The CDR3 DNA sequence: TGTGCCAGCTCACCGGAAAGGAACACTGAAGCTTTCTTT.

Regarding this clonotype: The junction differs from germline at one of its ends, possibly a read error. The chain combines TRBV14 with TRBJ2-1; D not resolved. Germline loops: CDR1 SGHDN, CDR2 FVKESK. The CDR3 totals 13 residues. CDR3 residues: CASSQDTTNEEFF. The DNA of the CDR3 is TGTGCCAGCAGCCAAGATACGACCAATGAGGAGTTCTTC.

This chain joins TRBV6-1 and TRBJ1-1, with 8 nucleotides matching TRBD1. Unmatched junction bases numbered 3, after V lost 6 bases and J lost 6 bases. The CDR3 sequence is 12 residues long. Germline loops: CDR1 MNHNS, CDR2 SASEGT. The CDR3 spells CASRRQGSEAFF. The CDR3 coding sequence is TGTGCCAGCAGGAGACAGGGGTCTGAAGCTTTCTTT.

Comments on this clonotype: A much larger clone differs from this one at a single base, so this may be a read error. The genes are TRBV12-3 or TRBV12-4 and TRBJ2-2; D is possibly TRBD2 (6 bases). The germline V and J ends were trimmed by 3 bases and 5 bases, with 19 bases remaining between them. The CDR3 loop spans 17 amino acids. The CDR3 DNA sequence: TGTGCCAGCAGTTTTTTCGCCGGGGGATTTAAGACCGGGGAGCTGTTTTTT. It specifies CASSFFAGGFKTGELFF.

This clonotype came up many times. V and J are TRBV11-3 and TRBJ2-1, with TRBD1 matching over 8 bases. The CDR3 totals 15 residues. Germline V gives CDR1 SGHNT, CDR2 YENEEA. V was pared by 4 bases and J by 2 bases, with 4 bases of the junction left unmatched. The CDR3 nucleotides read TGTGCCAGCAGCTCCGGGACAGGACCCTACAATGAGCAGTTCTTC. It translates to CASSSGTGPYNEQFF.

Comment on this clonotype: At one boundary the junction diverges from the germline segment, which might be a read error. The rearrangement uses TRBV29-1 and TRBJ2-1; 10 positions agree with TRBD2. Germline lookup yields CDR1 SQVTM and CDR2 ANQGSEA. This CDR3 region has 15 residues. This chain's CDR3 is CSVASGRLGHNVQFF. In DNA, the CDR3 is TGCAGCGTTGCTAGCGGGAGACTGGGCCACAATGTGCAGTTCTTC.